The source of this T cell receptor (beta chain) is a study of blood T cell repertoires in COVID-19. The overall study: The United States, Italy and Spain provided the acute and convalescent COVID-19 samples. PBMCs, B-cell-depleted T cells, or T cells were the source of the cDNA or gDNA that made up the material.

In the authors' methods: Estimation of nucleated cell counts relied on the amplification of reference gene primers. Measured with immunoSEQ multiplex PCR; TCRdb has only the in-frame clones, and not every one. That table gives V, J and clone size, and the DNA gave D and trimming. The profile shows around 450,000 clones, nearly 90% of them singletons. This clone was seen a handful of times. The sample carries other DNA sequences with the same CDR3. CDR1 SGHTA and CDR2 FQGNSA come from the germline V gene. The length of the CDR3 is 13 residues. V was clipped by 0 bases and J by 2 bases, with 5 bases between them.

Source material: PBMCs or T cells enriched from blood (not recorded which). The chain combines TRBV7-2 with TRBJ2-7; unclear D gene. The receptor's source is a woman younger than 35 with acute COVID-19. The CDR3 protein is CASSLAGPYEQYF. The CDR3, as DNA: TGTGCCAGCAGCTTAGCGGGCCCCTACGAGCAGTACTTC.